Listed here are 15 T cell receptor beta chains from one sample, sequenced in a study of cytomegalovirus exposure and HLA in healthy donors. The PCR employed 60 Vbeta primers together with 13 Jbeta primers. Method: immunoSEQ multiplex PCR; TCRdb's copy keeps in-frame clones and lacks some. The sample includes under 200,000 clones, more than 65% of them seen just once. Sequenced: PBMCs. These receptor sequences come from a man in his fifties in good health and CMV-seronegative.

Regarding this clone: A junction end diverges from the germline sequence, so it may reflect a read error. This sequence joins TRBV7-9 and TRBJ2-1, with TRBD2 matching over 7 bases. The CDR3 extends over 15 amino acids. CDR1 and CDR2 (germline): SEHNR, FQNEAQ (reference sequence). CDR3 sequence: CSSSTLADNYNEQFF. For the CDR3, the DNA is TGTTCCAGCAGCACCCTAGCGGATAACTACAATGAGCAGTTCTTC.

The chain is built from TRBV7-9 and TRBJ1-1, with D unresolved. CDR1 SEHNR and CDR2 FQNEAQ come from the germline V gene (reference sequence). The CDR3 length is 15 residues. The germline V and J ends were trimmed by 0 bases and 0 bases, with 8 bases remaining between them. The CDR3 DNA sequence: TGTGCCAGCAGCTTAGCGGGCAGTCTGAACACTGAAGCTTTCTTT. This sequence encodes CASSLAGSLNTEAFF.

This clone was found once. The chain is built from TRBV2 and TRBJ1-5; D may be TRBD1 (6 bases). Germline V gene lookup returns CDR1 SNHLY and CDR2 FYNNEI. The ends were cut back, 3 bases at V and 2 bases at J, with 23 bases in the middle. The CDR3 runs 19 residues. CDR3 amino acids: CASSDAARGGQWGNQPQHF. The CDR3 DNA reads TGTGCCAGCAGTGATGCGGCCAGGGGTGGCCAATGGGGCAATCAGCCCCAGCATTTT.

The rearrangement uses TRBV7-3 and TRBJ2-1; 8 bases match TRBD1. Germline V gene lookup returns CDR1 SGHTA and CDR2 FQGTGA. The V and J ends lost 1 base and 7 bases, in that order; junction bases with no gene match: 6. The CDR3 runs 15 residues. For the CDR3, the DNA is TGTGCCAGCAGCTTAATGCCAGGGGGCCGAAATGAGCAGTTCTTC. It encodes CASSLMPGGRNEQFF.

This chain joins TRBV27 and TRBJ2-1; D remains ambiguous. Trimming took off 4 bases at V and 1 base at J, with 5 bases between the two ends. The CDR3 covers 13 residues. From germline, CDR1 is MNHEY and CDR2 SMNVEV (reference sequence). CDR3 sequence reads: CASSSGSYNEQFF. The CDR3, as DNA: TGTGCCAGCAGTTCCGGGTCCTACAATGAGCAGTTCTTC.

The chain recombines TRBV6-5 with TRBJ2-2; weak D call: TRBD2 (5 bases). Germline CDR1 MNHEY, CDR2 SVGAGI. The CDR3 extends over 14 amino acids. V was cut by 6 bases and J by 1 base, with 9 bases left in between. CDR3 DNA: TGTGCCAGCAGGGACTGGATGAACACCGGGGAGCTGTTTTTT. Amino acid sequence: CASRDWMNTGELFF.

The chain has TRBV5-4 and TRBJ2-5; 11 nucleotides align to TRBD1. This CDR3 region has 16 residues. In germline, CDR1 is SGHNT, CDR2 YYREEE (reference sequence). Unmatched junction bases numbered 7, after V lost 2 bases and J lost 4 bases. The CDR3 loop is CASSFGGQGVLETQYF. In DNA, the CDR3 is TGTGCCAGCAGCTTCGGGGGACAGGGGGTGTTAGAGACCCAGTACTTC. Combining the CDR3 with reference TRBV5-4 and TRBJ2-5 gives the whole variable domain ETGVTQSPTHLIKTRGQQVTLRCSSQSGHNTVSWYQQALGQGPQFIFQYYREEENGRGNFPPRFSGLQFPNYSSELNVNALELDDSALYLCASSFGGQGVLETQYFGPGTRLLVL.

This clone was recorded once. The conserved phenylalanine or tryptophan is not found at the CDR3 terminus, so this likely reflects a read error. The CDR3 nucleotides read TGCAGCGTTGGGGGCAGCAATCAGCCCCAGCATCTT. As protein: CSVGGSNQPQHL. J is TRBJ1-5 and V is TRBV29-1, with a possible D match to TRBD1 (5 bases). Trimming cost V 4 bases and J 1 base, with 5 bases left between them. CDR1 SQVTM and CDR2 ANQGSEA come from the germline V gene. CDR3 length: 12 residues.

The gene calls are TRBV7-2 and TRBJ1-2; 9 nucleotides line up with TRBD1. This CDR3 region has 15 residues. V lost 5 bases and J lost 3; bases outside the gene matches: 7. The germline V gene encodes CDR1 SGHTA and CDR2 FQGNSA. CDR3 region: CASSRRRDRDYGYTF. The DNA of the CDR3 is TGTGCCAGCAGCCGGAGGAGGGACAGGGACTATGGCTACACCTTC.

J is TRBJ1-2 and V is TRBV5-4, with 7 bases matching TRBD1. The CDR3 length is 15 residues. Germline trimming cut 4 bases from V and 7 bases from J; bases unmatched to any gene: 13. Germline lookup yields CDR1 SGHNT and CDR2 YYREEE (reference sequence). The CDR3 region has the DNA TGTGCCAGCAGCCCGCCCATTTCGACAGGGAGTGGCTACACCTTC. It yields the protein CASSPPISTGSGYTF.

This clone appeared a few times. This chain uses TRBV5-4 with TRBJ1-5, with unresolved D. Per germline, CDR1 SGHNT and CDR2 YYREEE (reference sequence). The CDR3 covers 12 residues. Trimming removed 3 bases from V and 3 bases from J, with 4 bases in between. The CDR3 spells CASSSYNQPQHF. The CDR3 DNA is TGTGCCAGCAGCTCCTACAATCAGCCCCAGCATTTT.

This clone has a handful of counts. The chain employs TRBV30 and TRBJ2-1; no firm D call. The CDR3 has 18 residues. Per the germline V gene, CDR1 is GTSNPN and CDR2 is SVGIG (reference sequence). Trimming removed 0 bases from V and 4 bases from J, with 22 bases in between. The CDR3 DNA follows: TGTGCCTGGAGTGTACGAGGTTTTGCTCGCTTGATGTACAATGAGCAGTTCTTC. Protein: CAWSVRGFARLMYNEQFF.

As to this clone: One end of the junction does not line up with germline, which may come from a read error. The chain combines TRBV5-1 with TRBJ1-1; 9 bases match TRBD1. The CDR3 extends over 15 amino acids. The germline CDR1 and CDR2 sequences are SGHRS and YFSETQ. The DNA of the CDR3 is TGCGTCAGCAGCTGGGGGACAGGGATGAACACTGAAGCTTTCTTT. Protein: CVSSWGTGMNTEAFF.

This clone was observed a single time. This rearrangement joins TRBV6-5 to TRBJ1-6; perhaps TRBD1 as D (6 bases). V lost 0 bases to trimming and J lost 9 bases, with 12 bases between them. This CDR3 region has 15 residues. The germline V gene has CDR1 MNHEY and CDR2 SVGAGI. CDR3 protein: CASSYSGGGGSPLHF. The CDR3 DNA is TGTGCCAGCAGTTACTCGGGAGGGGGTGGTTCACCCCTCCACTTT.

The CDR3 loop is CASSPTGGTTEAFF. Here the CDR3 DNA reads TGTGCCAGCAGCCCTACAGGGGGCACCACTGAAGCTTTCTTT. V gene TRBV5-6 combines with J gene TRBJ1-1, with 9 bases lining up with TRBD1. Germline lookup yields CDR1 SGHDT and CDR2 YYEEEE. The CDR3 extends over 14 amino acids. Germline trimming cut 4 bases from V and 4 bases from J; bases unmatched to any gene: 5.